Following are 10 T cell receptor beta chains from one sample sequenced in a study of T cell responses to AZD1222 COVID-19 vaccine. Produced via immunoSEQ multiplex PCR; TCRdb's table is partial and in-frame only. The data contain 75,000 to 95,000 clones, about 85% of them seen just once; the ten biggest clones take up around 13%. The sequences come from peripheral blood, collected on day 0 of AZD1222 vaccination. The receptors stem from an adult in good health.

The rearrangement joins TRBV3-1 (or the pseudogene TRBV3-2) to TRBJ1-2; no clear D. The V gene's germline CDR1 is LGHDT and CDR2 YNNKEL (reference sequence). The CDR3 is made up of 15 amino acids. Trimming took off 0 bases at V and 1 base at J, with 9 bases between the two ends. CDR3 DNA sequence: TGTGCCAGCAGCCAAGAGTTTCGGGGTAACTATGGCTACACCTTC. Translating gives CASSQEFRGNYGYTF.

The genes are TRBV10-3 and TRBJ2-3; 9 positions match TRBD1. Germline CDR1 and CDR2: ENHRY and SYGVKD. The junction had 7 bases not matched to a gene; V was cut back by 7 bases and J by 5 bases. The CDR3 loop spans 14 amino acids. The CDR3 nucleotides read TGTGCCATCATGGACAGGGGCCTGCGAGATACGCAGTATTTT. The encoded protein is CAIMDRGLRDTQYF.

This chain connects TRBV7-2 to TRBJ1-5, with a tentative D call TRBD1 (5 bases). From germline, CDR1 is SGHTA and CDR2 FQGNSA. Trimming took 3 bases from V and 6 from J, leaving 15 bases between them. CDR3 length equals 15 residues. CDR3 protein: CASSLGGWGFQPQHF. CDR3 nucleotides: TGTGCCAGCAGCTTGGGGGGATGGGGGTTTCAGCCCCAGCATTTT.

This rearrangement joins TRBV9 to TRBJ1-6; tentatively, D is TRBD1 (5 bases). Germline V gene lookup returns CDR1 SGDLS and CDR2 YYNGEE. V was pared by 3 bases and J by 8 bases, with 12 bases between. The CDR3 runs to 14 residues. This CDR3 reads CASSGRDGDSPLHF. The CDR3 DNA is TGTGCCAGCAGCGGGCGGGACGGAGATTCACCCCTCCACTTT.

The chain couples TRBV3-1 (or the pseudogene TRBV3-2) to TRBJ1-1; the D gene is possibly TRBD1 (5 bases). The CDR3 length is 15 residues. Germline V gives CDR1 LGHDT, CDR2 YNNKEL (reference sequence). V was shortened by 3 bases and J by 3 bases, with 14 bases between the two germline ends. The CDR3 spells CASSQRARGYTEAFF. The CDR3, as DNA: TGTGCCAGCAGCCAGAGGGCCCGGGGCTACACTGAAGCTTTCTTT.

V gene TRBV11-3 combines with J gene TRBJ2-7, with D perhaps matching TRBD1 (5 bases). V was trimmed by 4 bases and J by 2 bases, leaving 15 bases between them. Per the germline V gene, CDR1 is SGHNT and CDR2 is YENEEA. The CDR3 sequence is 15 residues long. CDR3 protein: CASSYRSVGPYEQYF. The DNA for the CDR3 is TGTGCCAGCAGCTACAGGTCGGTAGGGCCCTACGAGCAGTACTTC.

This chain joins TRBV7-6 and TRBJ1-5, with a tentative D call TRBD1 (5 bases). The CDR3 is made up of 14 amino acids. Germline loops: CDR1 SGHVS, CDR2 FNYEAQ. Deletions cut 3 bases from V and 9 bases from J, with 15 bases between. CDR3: CASSLGTDNGPQHF. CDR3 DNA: TGTGCCAGCAGCTTGGGGACCGATAACGGGCCCCAGCATTTT. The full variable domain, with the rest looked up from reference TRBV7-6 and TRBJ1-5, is GAGVSQSPRYKVTKRGQDVALRCDPISGHVSLYWYRQALGQGPEFLTYFNYEAQQDKSGLPNDRFSAERPEGSISTLTIQRTEQRDSAMYRCASSLGTDNGPQHFGDGTRLSIL.

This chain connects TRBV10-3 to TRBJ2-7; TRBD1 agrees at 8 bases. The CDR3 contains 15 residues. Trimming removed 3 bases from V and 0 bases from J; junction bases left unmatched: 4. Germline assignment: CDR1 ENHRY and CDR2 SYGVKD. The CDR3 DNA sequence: TGTGCCATCAGTGAAACAACAGGGGGCTCCTACGAGCAGTACTTC. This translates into CAISETTGGSYEQYF.

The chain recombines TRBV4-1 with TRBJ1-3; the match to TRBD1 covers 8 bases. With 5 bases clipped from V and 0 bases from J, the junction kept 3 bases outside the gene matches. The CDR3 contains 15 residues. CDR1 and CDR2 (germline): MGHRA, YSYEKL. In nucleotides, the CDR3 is TGCGCCAGCAGCGGAACAGGGGGCTCTGGAAACACCATATATTTT. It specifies CASSGTGGSGNTIYF.

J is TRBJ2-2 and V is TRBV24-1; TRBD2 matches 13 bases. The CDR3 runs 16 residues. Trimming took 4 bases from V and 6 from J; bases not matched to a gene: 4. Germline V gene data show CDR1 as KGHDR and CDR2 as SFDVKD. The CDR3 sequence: CATSDTSGGASGELFF. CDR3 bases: TGTGCCACCAGTGACACTAGCGGGGGGGCGTCCGGGGAGCTGTTTTTT.